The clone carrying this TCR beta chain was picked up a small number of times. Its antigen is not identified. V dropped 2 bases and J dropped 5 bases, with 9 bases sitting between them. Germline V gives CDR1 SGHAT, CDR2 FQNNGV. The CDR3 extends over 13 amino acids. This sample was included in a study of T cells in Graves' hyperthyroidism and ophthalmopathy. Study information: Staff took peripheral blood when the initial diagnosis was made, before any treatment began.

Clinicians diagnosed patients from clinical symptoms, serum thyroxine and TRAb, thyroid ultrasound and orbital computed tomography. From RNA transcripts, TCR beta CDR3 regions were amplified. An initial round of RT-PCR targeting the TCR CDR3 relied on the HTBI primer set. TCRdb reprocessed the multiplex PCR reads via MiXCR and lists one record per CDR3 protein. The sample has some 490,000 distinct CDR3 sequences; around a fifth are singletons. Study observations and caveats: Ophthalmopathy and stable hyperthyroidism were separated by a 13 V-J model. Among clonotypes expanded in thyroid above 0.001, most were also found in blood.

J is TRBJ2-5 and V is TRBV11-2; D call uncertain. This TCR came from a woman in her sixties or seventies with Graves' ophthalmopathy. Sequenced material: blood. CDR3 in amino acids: CASSLNAEETQYF. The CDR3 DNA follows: TGTGCCAGCAGCTTAAATGCGGAGGAGACCCAGTACTTC.